This T cell receptor beta chain derives from a study of shared clonotypes between healthy human individuals. This CDR3 region has 11 residues. Germline CDR1 and CDR2: DFQATT and SNEGSKA (reference sequence). The V and J ends lost 6 bases and 4 bases respectively, with 10 bases between them. This table comes from immunoSEQ multiplex PCR, and its TCRdb copy is limited to in-frame clones, with some not included. The profile covers roughly 640,000 clones, with around 97% appearing a single time and roughly 0.05% taken by the ten largest. Of note for this clone: Other DNA sequences in this sample translate to the same CDR3.

The rearrangement joins TRBV20-1 to TRBJ2-7; perhaps TRBD2 as D (5 bases). Sequencing was performed on naive CD4+ T cells sorted from blood. Described subset: CD45RA+ positively selected. The TCR was taken from a woman younger than 45 in good health. DNA of the CDR3: TGCAGTGCGCGGACGGGATACGAGCAGTACTTC. It is translated as CSARTGYEQYF.